These 21 T cell receptor beta chains were all obtained from the same sample, sequenced in a study of control samples from healthy donors and cancer patients. Assay used: immunoSEQ multiplex PCR; TCRdb lists only in-frame clones, some missing. The data contain over 150,000 clones, around 92% of them singletons. The material sequenced was blood. Receptor source: a woman between 40 and 50 years old in good health.

V gene TRBV27 combines with J gene TRBJ2-7; D is uncertain. V was clipped by 0 bases and J by 0 bases, with 12 bases between them. CDR3 length: 16 amino acids. Looked up from germline, CDR1 is MNHEY and CDR2 is SMNVEV (reference sequence). This CDR3 reads CASSLSSVMPSYEQYF. In DNA form, the CDR3 reads TGTGCCAGCAGTTTATCTTCCGTGATGCCCTCCTACGAGCAGTACTTC.

This chain connects TRBV2 to TRBJ2-5; 10 bases are a match to TRBD1. This CDR3 is 15 amino acids long. Germline V lookup: CDR1 SNHLY, CDR2 FYNNEI. V gave up 6 bases and J gave up 5 bases; unmatched junction bases: 9. The CDR3 loop is CASSLPGQGFETQYF. In nucleotides, the CDR3 is TGTGCCAGCAGCCTGCCGGGACAGGGGTTTGAGACCCAGTACTTC.

In this sample, this clone turned up once. The gene calls are TRBV18 and TRBJ1-2, with D hard to call. The V end was cut by 0 bases, the J end by 8 bases, with 10 bases between. This CDR3 has 13 amino acids. CDR1 is KGHSH, CDR2 LQKENI, per germline. CDR3: CASSPPGLVGYTF. CDR3 sequence (DNA): TGTGCCAGCTCACCACCGGGTCTAGTGGGCTACACCTTC.

CDR3 nucleotides: TGCGCCAGCAGCACTACGGGACAGGTCATAGGCTACACCTTC. It translates to CASSTTGQVIGYTF. The gene calls are TRBV4-1 and TRBJ1-2; 8 bases are a match to TRBD1. Germline V CDR1 and CDR2: MGHRA, YSYEKL. Trimming took 5 bases from V and 8 from J; bases not matched to a gene: 10. The CDR3 spans 14 residues.

The gene calls are TRBV6-5 and TRBJ1-2, with 8 bases fitting TRBD1. V was pared by 6 bases and J by 7 bases, with 4 bases of the junction left unmatched. Germline V gene data show CDR1 as MNHEY and CDR2 as SVGAGI. The CDR3 sequence is 12 residues long. CDR3 sequence reads: CASSRQGIGYTF. For the CDR3, the DNA is TGTGCCAGCAGCCGACAGGGGATTGGCTACACCTTC.

J is TRBJ1-3 and V is TRBV12-3 or TRBV12-4; D ambiguous. The length of the CDR3 is 13 residues. V was cut by 7 bases and J by 4 bases, with 11 bases left in between. The CDR3 is CASTRRVGNTIYF. CDR3 in DNA: TGTGCCAGCACCCGGCGGGTAGGAAACACCATATATTTT.

The V and J genes are TRBV29-1 and TRBJ1-2; 8 positions agree with TRBD1. From germline, CDR1 is SQVTM and CDR2 ANQGSEA. V lost 3 bases and J lost 6; bases outside the gene matches: 6. CDR3 length: 13 amino acids. The CDR3 is CSVETGASDGYTF. The CDR3 region has the DNA TGCAGCGTTGAGACAGGGGCGAGCGATGGCTACACCTTC.

The CDR3 sequence is CASSLSGGVNTGELFF. The CDR3 DNA sequence: TGCGCCAGCAGCCTGAGCGGGGGGGTAAACACCGGGGAGCTGTTTTTT. The chain joins TRBV4-1 to TRBJ2-2, with 10 bases that match TRBD2. After removal of 4 bases from V and 2 bases from J, the junction contained 4 bases not matched to a gene. This CDR3 comprises 16 residues. Germline loops: CDR1 MGHRA, CDR2 YSYEKL.

V usage is TRBV5-5 and J usage is TRBJ2-5, with 11 bases that match TRBD2. This CDR3 comprises 16 residues. J was trimmed by 1 base and V by 4 bases; bases with no gene match: 6. Germline CDR1 SGHKS, CDR2 YYEKEE (reference sequence). CDR3: CASSRLAGGPQETQYF. The CDR3 nucleotides are TGTGCCAGCAGCAGGCTAGCGGGGGGCCCCCAAGAGACCCAGTACTTC.

The rearrangement joins TRBV3-1 (or the pseudogene TRBV3-2) to TRBJ2-2, with 12 bases lining up with TRBD2. The ends lost 1 base at V and 8 bases at J; junction bases unmatched: 5. The CDR3 extends over 16 amino acids. CDR1 and CDR2 from the germline V gene are LGHDT and YNNKEL (reference sequence). The chain's CDR3 is CASSQGLAGVRGELFF. In nucleotides, the CDR3 is TGTGCCAGCAGCCAAGGACTAGCGGGGGTCAGAGGGGAGCTGTTTTTT.

The chain has TRBV14 and TRBJ1-2; D remains ambiguous. CDR1 SGHDN and CDR2 FVKESK come from the germline V gene. V dropped 1 base and J dropped 5 bases, with 5 bases sitting between them. This CDR3 region has 12 residues. The CDR3 region has the DNA TGTGCCAGCAGCCAAGGAGGTTATGGCTACACCTTC. As protein: CASSQGGYGYTF.

V gene TRBV14 combines with J gene TRBJ1-6; 11 bases line up with TRBD1. This CDR3 is built from 16 residues. CDR1 is SGHDN, CDR2 FVKESK, per germline. Unmatched junction bases numbered 6, after V lost 4 bases and J lost 7 bases. The CDR3 reads CASSPMWDRGNSPLHF. CDR3 sequence (DNA): TGTGCCAGCAGCCCAATGTGGGACAGGGGGAATTCACCCCTCCACTTT.

This chain connects TRBV18 to TRBJ2-2; D possibly matches TRBD1 or TRBD2 (6 bases each). Trimming left V 3 bases short and J 3 bases short, with 14 bases between. Germline V lookup: CDR1 KGHSH, CDR2 LQKENI. This CDR3 is built from 16 residues. The CDR3 DNA sequence: TGTGCCAGCTCACCCGCTGGGGGGCGCGACACCGGGGAGCTGTTTTTT. Protein product: CASSPAGGRDTGELFF.

The CDR3 spells CAITRTDGYGYTF. The CDR3 DNA reads TGTGCCATCACCAGAACGGACGGCTATGGCTACACCTTC. This chain uses TRBV10-3 with TRBJ1-2, with unresolved D. The CDR3 is made up of 13 amino acids. The V and J ends lost 7 bases and 4 bases respectively, with 13 bases between them. Germline V lookup: CDR1 ENHRY, CDR2 SYGVKD.

V usage is TRBV7-8 and J usage is TRBJ1-4; D might be TRBD1 (5 bases). The CDR3 runs 14 residues. The V gene's germline CDR1 is SGHVS and CDR2 FQNEAQ. V was clipped by 1 base and J by 7 bases, with 10 bases between them. The CDR3 region is CASSLGLGGEKLFF. CDR3 coding DNA: TGTGCCAGCAGCTTAGGACTGGGGGGTGAAAAACTGTTTTTT. Together with reference TRBV7-8 and TRBJ1-4, the CDR3 gives the full variable domain: GAGVSQSPRYKVAKRGQDVALRCDPISGHVSLFWYQQALGQGPEFLTYFQNEAQLDKSGLPSDRFFAERPEGSVSTLKIQRTQQEDSAVYLCASSLGLGGEKLFFGSGTQLSVL.

The chain has TRBV5-1 and TRBJ2-4; 7 bases line up with TRBD1. Germline V lookup: CDR1 SGHRS, CDR2 YFSETQ. V was clipped by 0 bases and J by 11 bases; unmatched bases: 8. The CDR3 contains 14 residues. CDR3 bases: TGCGCCAGCAGCTTGGGGTCGGGACAGAGTCTTCAGTACTTC. Protein product: CASSLGSGQSLQYF. Full variable domain (missing parts from reference TRBV5-1 and TRBJ2-4): KAGVTQTPRYLIKTRGQQVTLSCSPISGHRSVSWYQQTPGQGLQFLFEYFSETQRNKGNFPGRFSGRQFSNSRSEMNVSTLELGDSALYLCASSLGSGQSLQYFGAGTRLSVL.

CDR3 loop: CASRSAGQTSPLHF. The CDR3 DNA reads as TGTGCCAGCAGATCCGCGGGACAGACCTCACCCCTCCACTTT. The rearrangement links TRBV6-5 to TRBJ1-6; 7 bases are a match to TRBD1. The CDR3 has 14 amino acids. Germline-derived CDR1 and CDR2 are MNHEY and SVGAGI. V lost 6 bases, J lost 10 bases, and 9 bases stayed unmatched.

The rearrangement joins TRBV2 to TRBJ2-5; the D is unclear. The CDR3 runs 14 residues. Germline V gives CDR1 SNHLY, CDR2 FYNNEI. Trimming pared 11 bases from V and 5 bases from J, leaving 21 bases between. CDR3 in amino acids: CAQQWIDSQETQYF. DNA for the CDR3: TGTGCCCAGCAATGGATCGACTCGCAGGAGACCCAGTACTTC.

The V and J genes are TRBV5-1 and TRBJ2-3; D is undetermined. Trimming removed 3 bases at V and 6 bases at J, with 20 bases between. Germline values: CDR1 SGHRS, CDR2 YFSETQ. This CDR3 has 16 amino acids. The CDR3 is CASSSRPPGLGDTQYF. The CDR3 DNA follows: TGCGCCAGCAGCTCCCGCCCTCCTGGGCTGGGGGATACGCAGTATTTT. The whole variable domain, filled in from reference TRBV5-1 and TRBJ2-3, reads KAGVTQTPRYLIKTRGQQVTLSCSPISGHRSVSWYQQTPGQGLQFLFEYFSETQRNKGNFPGRFSGRQFSNSRSEMNVSTLELGDSALYLCASSSRPPGLGDTQYFGPGTRLTVL.

For this clone: The final CDR3 position lacks the conserved phenylalanine or tryptophan, pointing to a likely read error. It is unclear where the CDR3 begins or ends on the DNA, so no DNA is shown, and the CDR3 is as TCRdb lists it. The J gene is TRBJ2-3, the V gene TRBV12-3 or TRBV12-4; the D call TRBD2 from the table was never checked on the DNA. The CDR3 is made up of 13 amino acids, end residues included. This chain's CDR3 is CASSSRTSGGSVS.

The rearrangement joins TRBV5-4 to TRBJ1-1, with unresolved D. Trimming shortened V by 4 bases and J by 1 base, and 14 bases separated the two germline ends. This CDR3 is 15 amino acids long. CDR1 is SGHNT, CDR2 YYREEE, per germline (reference sequence). CDR3 coding DNA: TGTGCCAGCAGCCCCTCCCAAAATAAGAACACTGAAGCTTTCTTT. Amino acids: CASSPSQNKNTEAFF.